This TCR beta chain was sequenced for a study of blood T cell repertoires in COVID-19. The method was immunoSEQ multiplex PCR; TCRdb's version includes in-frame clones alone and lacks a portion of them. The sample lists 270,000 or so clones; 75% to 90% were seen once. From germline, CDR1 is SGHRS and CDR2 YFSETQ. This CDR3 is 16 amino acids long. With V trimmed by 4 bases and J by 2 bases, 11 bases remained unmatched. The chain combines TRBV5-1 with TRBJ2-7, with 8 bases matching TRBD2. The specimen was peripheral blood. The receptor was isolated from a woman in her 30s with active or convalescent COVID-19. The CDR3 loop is CASSPLGGGDTYEQYF. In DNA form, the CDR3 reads TGCGCCAGCAGCCCCCTCGGGGGGGGCGATACCTACGAGCAGTACTTC.